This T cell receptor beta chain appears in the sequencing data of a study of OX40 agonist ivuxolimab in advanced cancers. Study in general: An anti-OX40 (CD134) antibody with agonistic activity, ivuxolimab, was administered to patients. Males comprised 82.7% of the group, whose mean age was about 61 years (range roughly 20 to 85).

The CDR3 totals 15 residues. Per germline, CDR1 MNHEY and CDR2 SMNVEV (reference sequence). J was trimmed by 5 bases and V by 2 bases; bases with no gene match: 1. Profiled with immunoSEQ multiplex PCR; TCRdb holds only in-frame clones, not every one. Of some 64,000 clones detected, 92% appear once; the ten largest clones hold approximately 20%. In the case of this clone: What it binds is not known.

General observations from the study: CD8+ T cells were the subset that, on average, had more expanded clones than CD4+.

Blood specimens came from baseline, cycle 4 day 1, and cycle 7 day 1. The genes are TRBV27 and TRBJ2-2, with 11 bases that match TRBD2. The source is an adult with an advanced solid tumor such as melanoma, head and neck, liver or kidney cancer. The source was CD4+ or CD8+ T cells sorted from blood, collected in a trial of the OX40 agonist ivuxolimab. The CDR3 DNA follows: TGTGCCAGCAGTTTACTAGCGGGGGGTACCGGGGAGCTGTTTTTT. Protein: CASSLLAGGTGELFF.